The source of this T cell receptor beta chain is a study of CD8+ T cells in alopecia areata. Germline values: CDR1 SQVTM, CDR2 ANQGSEA. This CDR3 is 12 amino acids long. V was trimmed by 6 bases and J by 2 bases, leaving 11 bases between them. Extraction of RNA preceded its reverse transcription into cDNA, which served as the sequencing template. Sequencing used immunoSEQ multiplex PCR; TCRdb keeps in-frame clones, though not all of them. This table holds some 190,000 clones, approximately 57% found once. This clone was picked up a small number of times. Noted treatment: oral pan-JAK inhibitor, 5-10 mg twice daily.

Here the sequenced sample was CD4+ T cells sorted from blood, taken at week 24, from a patient treated with tofacitinib. The TCR comes from a human donor with alopecia areata. The V and J genes are TRBV29-1 and TRBJ2-7; tentative D call: TRBD2 (5 bases). CDR3 DNA sequence: TGCAGCGTCGTCGGGGAGACCTACGAGCAGTACTTC. Its translation is CSVVGETYEQYF.